This entry describes one TCR beta chain. Its antigen specificity is not known. There are no base qualities to consult, and no much larger clone falls within one base. The immunoSEQ Assay, a bias-controlled multiplex PCR, was used to amplify TCRbeta CDR3 regions from genomic DNA. Per the original workflow: Within the assay, amplification of reference gene primers was used to estimate how many nucleated cells each sample contained. To quantify the absolute abundance of each unique TCRbeta CDR3 rearrangement, sequence reads were collapsed and filtered. For each sample, productive Simpson clonality was calculated as the square root of Simpson's diversity index across productive rearrangements. TCRdb holds this immuneACCESS table with in-frame rearrangements only. Some clones are missing; in checked studies, unresolved V genes explain under half, and the rest has no known cause. The DNA gave D and trimming, while V, J and clone size come from that table. The sample contains fewer than 85,000 clones, roughly 70% of them found a single time. The ten largest clones capture roughly a fifth of the sample.

This record comes from a study of blood T cell repertoires in COVID-19 (dated by TCRdb to 2020 to 2021). Context from the whole study: Samples from collaborators originated in the United States, Italy and Spain and spanned both the acute and convalescent phases of COVID-19. The material from the prospective study consisted of cDNA or gDNA derived from T cells, B-cell-depleted T cells, or PBMCs. Samples came from the ongoing ImmuneRACE study (first 160 participants) plus 1,254 subjects from 6 global collaborators. Where HLA class I and class II types were available, the types were taken from metadata supplied by the sample provider, not from assay-based typing. The repertoires were made available in a free public database intended to serve as a resource for research on the immune response to SARS-CoV-2. Nearly every sample came with metadata listing a de-identified subject ID, COVID-19 status, age in years and sex. Deeply sampled blood TCRbeta repertoires from subjects exposed to, actively infected with, or recovered from COVID-19 were included in the dataset. What the work shows at the level of the full study, not this receptor alone: How much clinical and demographic metadata was included differed by source and by participant, and the metadata was provided uncurated.

Whole blood was collected in K2EDTA tubes by collaborating institutions according to the institutions' own protocols. For TCRbeta analysis, collaborators shipped samples in one of three forms: frozen whole blood, isolated PBMCs, or DNA extracted from either of those sample types. As encoded in the germline V gene (reference sequence), CDR1 is MNHEY while CDR2 is SMNVEV. Between the V and J ends, shortened by 10 bases and 7 bases respectively, the junction contains 14 bases. CDR3 length: 12 amino acids, cysteine to phenylalanine. This entry keeps only the CDR3 DNA: 36 bases, framed from base 1. This sequence originates from a man between 60 and 75 years old with acute or convalescent COVID-19. In this chain, TRBV27 is recombined with TRBJ2-1; TRBD1 could be the D gene, as 5 bases match. The sample taken for sequencing was peripheral blood. CDR3 loop: CATLFRQNEQFF. The nucleotide sequence is given as TGTGCCACCCTTTTTAGACAGAATGAGCAGTTCTTC.